Detailed here is one TCR beta chain. The data were obtained in a study of blood T cell repertoires in COVID-19. Overall study: Sites across the United States, Italy and Spain contributed samples from acute and convalescent COVID-19.

The method was immunoSEQ multiplex PCR; TCRdb's version includes in-frame clones alone and lacks a portion of them. Among 330,000 or so clones listed, approximately 88% were seen once. V gave up 5 bases and J gave up 7 bases; unmatched junction bases: 14. The germline V gene has CDR1 SGHTA and CDR2 FQGNSA. The CDR3 sequence is 17 residues long. Participant-reported clinical history was the basis for cohort assignment. Source material: PBMCs or T cells enriched from blood (not recorded which). This sequence originates from a young man who had recovered from COVID-19. The chain is built from TRBV7-2 and TRBJ2-1; 10 nucleotides agree with TRBD2. CDR3 coding DNA: TGTGCCAGCAGCCTAAGGGCTAGCGGGGGCAGAACGAATGAGCAGTTCTTC. Its translation: CASSLRASGGRTNEQFF.